This T cell receptor (beta chain) was sequenced for a study of T cell responses to AZD1222 COVID-19 vaccine. Clones were sequenced by immunoSEQ multiplex PCR, and TCRdb holds only the in-frame ones, with some missing. The profile shows approximately 96,000 clones, around nine tenths of them singletons. Study-wide findings and caveats: Reportedly, nearly half the spike-specific TCRs target unmutated variant regions. Researchers took repertoire samples only after the peak T cell response had come. Donors were mostly white British, more females; clonal diversity possibly underestimated.

Concerning this clone: The target antigen is unknown.

Germline-derived CDR1 and CDR2 are MNHEY and SMNVEV (reference sequence). This CDR3 is 13 amino acids long. Between the trimmed V and J ends, which lost 4 bases and 4 bases, there was a span of 10 bases. This TCR derives from an adult who received the AZD1222 COVID-19 vaccine. The source was peripheral blood, collected 28 days after the second AZD1222 dose. The chain carries TRBV27 and TRBJ1-2; D remains ambiguous. The CDR3 nucleotides are TGTGCCAGCAGTTCCCGGACGGGCTATGGCTACACCTTC. Encoded protein: CASSSRTGYGYTF.